These T cell receptor beta chains were read from a single sample in a study of shared clonotypes between healthy human individuals. Data came from immunoSEQ multiplex PCR; TCRdb stores just in-frame clones and leaves some out. Among under 650,000 clones listed, about 95% were seen once. Source material: naive CD4+ T cells sorted from blood. The receptors stem from a woman in her twenties or thirties in good health. Each CDR3 is given without its conserved first and last residue.

V gene: TRBV18
CDR3 length: 15
J gene: TRBJ1-3
CDR3 protein: ASSPLPGAASGNTIY

V gene: TRBV2
CDR3 length: 11
J gene: TRBJ2-5
CDR3 protein: ASISTEVGTQY

V gene: TRBV28
CDR3 length: 13
J gene: TRBJ2-6
CDR3 protein: ASSRTPDRANVLT

V gene: TRBV28
CDR3 length: 10
J gene: TRBJ2-1
CDR3 protein: ASSLAGYEQF

V gene: TRBV11-2
CDR3 length: 14
J gene: TRBJ2-7
CDR3 protein: ASSLVLAGGGYEQY

V gene: TRBV29-1
CDR3 length: 11
J gene: TRBJ2-1
CDR3 protein: SVPRQGALEQF

V gene: TRBV2
CDR3 length: 13
J gene: TRBJ1-4
CDR3 protein: ASSNQGATNEKLF

V gene: TRBV19
CDR3 length: 11
J gene: TRBJ1-6
CDR3 protein: ASRLRVSAPLH

V gene: TRBV25-1
CDR3 length: 13
J gene: TRBJ2-1
CDR3 protein: ASSDPTRSYNEQF

V gene: TRBV6-1
CDR3 length: 12
J gene: TRBJ2-7
CDR3 protein: ASSPGQGTYEQY

V gene: TRBV28
CDR3 length: 12
J gene: TRBJ1-1
CDR3 protein: ASSLPRESTEAF

V gene: TRBV11-2
CDR3 length: 13
J gene: TRBJ2-3
CDR3 protein: ASSLAFRGADTQY

V gene: TRBV10-3
CDR3 length: 9
J gene: TRBJ2-7
CDR3 protein: ATAVDVEQY

V gene: TRBV5-1
CDR3 length: 13
J gene: TRBJ2-1
CDR3 protein: ASRRTAGAANEQF

V gene: TRBV18
CDR3 length: 11
J gene: TRBJ2-5
CDR3 protein: ASSSGLQETQY

V gene: TRBV18
CDR3 length: 12
J gene: TRBJ2-1
CDR3 protein: ASSPSVSYNEQF

V gene: TRBV14
CDR3 length: 14
J gene: TRBJ2-7
CDR3 protein: ASSPGRGTSTYEQY

V gene: TRBV28
CDR3 length: 12
J gene: TRBJ2-7
CDR3 protein: ASTGAGTSYEQY

V gene: TRBV9
CDR3 length: 12
J gene: TRBJ2-3
CDR3 protein: ASSPRTRADTQY

V gene: TRBV5-1
CDR3 length: 13
J gene: TRBJ1-2
CDR3 protein: ASSLEAGTGFGYT

V gene: TRBV19
CDR3 length: 13
J gene: TRBJ2-6
CDR3 protein: ASSPAEAGANVLT

V gene: TRBV18
CDR3 length: 18
J gene: TRBJ2-2
CDR3 protein: ASSPATVLAGGPGTGELF

V gene: TRBV27
CDR3 length: 13
J gene: TRBJ2-5
CDR3 protein: ASSFERGNQETQY

V gene: TRBV6-6
CDR3 length: 11
J gene: TRBJ1-5
CDR3 protein: ASSYGGNQPQH

V gene: TRBV27
CDR3 length: 13
J gene: TRBJ1-5
CDR3 protein: ASSLVGTEGQPQH

V gene: TRBV19
CDR3 length: 12
J gene: TRBJ1-1
CDR3 protein: ASSMSGANTEAF

V gene: TRBV7-2
CDR3 length: 15
J gene: TRBJ2-2
CDR3 protein: ASSLAWGRLNTGELF

V gene: TRBV4-2
CDR3 length: 16
J gene: TRBJ2-3
CDR3 protein: ASRRSSGRARVTDTQY

V gene: TRBV19
CDR3 length: 11
J gene: TRBJ2-1
CDR3 protein: ASSILNTNEQF